Listed here are 3 T cell receptor beta chains from one sample, sequenced in a study of response to subunit inactivated influenza vaccine (dated by TCRdb to between 2017 and 2018). Receptor libraries were prepared by RT-PCR. Sequencing used an Illumina HiSeq 2500. Clones were called with MiXCR by TCRdb after fastp trimmed the public reads at Q25, and only in-frame beta chains were retained. Rows matching on CDR3 protein sequence are summarized as one entry with the most common DNA and genes. This sample comprises about 540,000 distinct CDR3 sequences, under 30% of them detected only once. Clones ranked in the top ten supply around 2.8% of the sample. These data also featured in a second study, about T cells expressing NK-cell markers. Reported in the second study: 5'RACE template switching, by which a universal primer site and unique molecular identifiers were added, was used to make TCR beta cDNA libraries.

The specimen comprised CD4+ T cells sorted from PBMCs, sampled roughly 12 days after vaccination. These receptors were taken from a man over 45 who received an inactivated influenza vaccine. Donor details come from another sample of the same person, matched by shared clones.

Ten or more counts support this clonotype. The chain combines TRBV27 with TRBJ1-5; TRBD1 agrees at 8 bases. J lost 1 base, V lost 6 bases, and 8 bases had no gene match. CDR3 length: 16 amino acids. Germline CDR1 and CDR2: MNHEY and SMNVEV (reference sequence). The CDR3 protein is CASRESGQDSNQPQHF. The CDR3 DNA follows: TGTGCCAGCAGAGAATCGGGACAGGACAGCAATCAGCCCCAGCATTTT.

The gene calls are TRBV12-3 or TRBV12-4 and TRBJ2-6, with TRBD1 matching over 7 bases. The CDR3 totals 20 residues. Trimming took 4 bases from V and 0 from J; bases not matched to a gene: 15. The CDR3 coding sequence is TGTGCCAGCAGTTCTCCCATGCTCCGACAGGGTCTCTCTGGGGCCAACGTCCTGACTTTC. Residues: CASSSPMLRQGLSGANVLTF.

The gene calls are TRBV6-2 or TRBV6-3 and TRBJ2-1; 9 bases line up with TRBD2. The ends lost 6 bases at V and 6 bases at J; junction bases unmatched: 12. In germline, CDR1 is MNHEY, CDR2 SVGEGT. The CDR3 length is 16 residues. The CDR3 DNA is TGTGCCAGCAGCGGGGGGGGAGTAGCGGGAGTCAATGAGCAGTTCTTC. The encoded protein is CASSGGGVAGVNEQFF.